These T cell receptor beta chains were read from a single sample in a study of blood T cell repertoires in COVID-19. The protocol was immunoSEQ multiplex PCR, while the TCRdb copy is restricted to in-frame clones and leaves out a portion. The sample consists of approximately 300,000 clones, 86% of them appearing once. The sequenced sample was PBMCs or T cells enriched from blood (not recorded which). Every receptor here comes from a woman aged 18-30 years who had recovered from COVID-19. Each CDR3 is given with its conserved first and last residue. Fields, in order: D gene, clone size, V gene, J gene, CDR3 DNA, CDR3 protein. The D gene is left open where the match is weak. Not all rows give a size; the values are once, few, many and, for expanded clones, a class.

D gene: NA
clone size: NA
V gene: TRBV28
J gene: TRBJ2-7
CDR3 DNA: TGTGCCGGGAGGACAGGCTCCTACGAGCAGTACTTC
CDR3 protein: CAGRTGSYEQYF

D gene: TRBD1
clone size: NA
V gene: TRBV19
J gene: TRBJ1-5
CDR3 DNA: TGTGCCAGTAGCCAGAGGACAGGCCCTAGCAATCAGCCCCAGCATTTT
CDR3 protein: CASSQRTGPSNQPQHF

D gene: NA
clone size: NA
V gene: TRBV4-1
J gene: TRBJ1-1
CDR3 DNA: TGCGCCAGCAGCCAAGAACGAGACACTGAAGCTTTCTTT
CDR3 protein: CASSQERDTEAFF

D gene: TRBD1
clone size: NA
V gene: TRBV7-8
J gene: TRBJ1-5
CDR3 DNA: TGTGCCAGCAGCTTAGGGCAGGGGGCGGATCAGCCCCAGCATTTT
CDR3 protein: CASSLGQGADQPQHF

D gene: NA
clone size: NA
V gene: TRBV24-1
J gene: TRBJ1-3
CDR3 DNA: TGTGCCACCAGTGAGCCCAGCTCTGGAAACACCATATATTTT
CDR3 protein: CATSEPSSGNTIYF

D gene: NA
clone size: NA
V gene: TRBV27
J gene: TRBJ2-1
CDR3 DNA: TGTGCCAGCAGTTTGGGTAGCGGAACCTACAATGAGCAGTTCTTC
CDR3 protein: CASSLGSGTYNEQFF

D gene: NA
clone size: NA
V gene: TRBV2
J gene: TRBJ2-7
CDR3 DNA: TGTGCCAGCAGTGGGTCCGAACATTCAGGAGAGCAGTACTTC
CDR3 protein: CASSGSEHSGEQYF

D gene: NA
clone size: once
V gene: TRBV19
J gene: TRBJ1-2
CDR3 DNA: TGTGCCAGTAGTAGGGACAAGGGCCTATGGGGCTACACCTTC
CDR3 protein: CASSRDKGLWGYTF

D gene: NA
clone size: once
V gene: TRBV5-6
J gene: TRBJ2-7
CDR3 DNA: TGTGCCAGCAGCCCCCCACGTGGGGCAGTTAGATACTACGAGCAGTACTTC
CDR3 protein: CASSPPRGAVRYYEQYF

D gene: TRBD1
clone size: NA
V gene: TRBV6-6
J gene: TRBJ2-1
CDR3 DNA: TGTGCCAGCAGTCGAGGGACAGGGGTGGTCTACAATGAGCAGTTCTTC
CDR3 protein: CASSRGTGVVYNEQFF

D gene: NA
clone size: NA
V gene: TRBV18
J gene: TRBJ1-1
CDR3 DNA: TGTGCCAGCTCACAACAGGGAGGGTCGCACACTGAAGCTTTCTTT
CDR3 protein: CASSQQGGSHTEAFF

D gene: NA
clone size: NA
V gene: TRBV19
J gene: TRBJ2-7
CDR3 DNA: TGTGCCAGTAGTGGAGGGACAGCAAACGAGCAGTACTTC
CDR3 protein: CASSGGTANEQYF

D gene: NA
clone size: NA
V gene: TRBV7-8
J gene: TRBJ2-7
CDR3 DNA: TGTGCCAGCAGCTTATACCCTGTCAGGGCAAACAACGAGCAGTACTTC
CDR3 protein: CASSLYPVRANNEQYF

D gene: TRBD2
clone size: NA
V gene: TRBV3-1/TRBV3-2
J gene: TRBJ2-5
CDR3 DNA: TGTGCCAGCAGCCAAGGCGGGGGGTACGTAGAGACCCAGTACTTC
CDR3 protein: CASSQGGGYVETQYF

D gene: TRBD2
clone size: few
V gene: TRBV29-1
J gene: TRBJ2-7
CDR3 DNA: TGCAGCGTTGAATTAGGTGCGGGGGGCTCCTACGAGCAGTACTTC
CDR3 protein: CSVELGAGGSYEQYF

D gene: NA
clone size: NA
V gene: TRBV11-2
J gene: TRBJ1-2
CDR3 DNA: TGTGCCAGCAGCACCAGGGTGTATGGCTACACCTTC
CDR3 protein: CASSTRVYGYTF

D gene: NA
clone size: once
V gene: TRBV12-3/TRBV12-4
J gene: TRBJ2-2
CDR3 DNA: TGTGCCAGCACCGGGACCGGGGAGCTGTTTTTT
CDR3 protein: CASTGTGELFF

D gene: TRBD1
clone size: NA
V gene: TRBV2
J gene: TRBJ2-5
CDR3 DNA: TGTGCCAGCAGCCGGGACAGCCAAGAGACCCAGTACTTC
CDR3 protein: CASSRDSQETQYF

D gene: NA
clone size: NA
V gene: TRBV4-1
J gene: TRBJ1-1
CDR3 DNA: TGCGCCAGCAGCCAAGATATACAGGGCCCCCTGGCGAACACTGAAGCTTTCTTT
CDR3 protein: CASSQDIQGPLANTEAFF

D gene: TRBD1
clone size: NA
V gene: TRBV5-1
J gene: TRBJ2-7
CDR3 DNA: TGCGCCAGCAGGGAAGGGGGCACGACCTACGAGCAGTACTTC
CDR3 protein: CASREGGTTYEQYF

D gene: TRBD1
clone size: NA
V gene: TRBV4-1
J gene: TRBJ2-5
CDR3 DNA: TGCGCCAGCAGCCACCGGACAGGGCGCGAGACCCAGTACTTC
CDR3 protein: CASSHRTGRETQYF

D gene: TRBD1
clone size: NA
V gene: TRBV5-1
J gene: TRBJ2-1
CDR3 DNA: TGCGCCAGCAGCTCGAAACAGGGGGGAGGATACAATGAGCAGTTCTTC
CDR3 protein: CASSSKQGGGYNEQFF

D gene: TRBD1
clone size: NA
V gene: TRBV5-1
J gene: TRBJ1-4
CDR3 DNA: TGCGCCAGCAGCCCGGGTCGACAGGGCGGTGAAAAACTGTTTTTT
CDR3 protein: CASSPGRQGGEKLFF

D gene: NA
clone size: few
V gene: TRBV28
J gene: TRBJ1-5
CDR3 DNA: TGTGCCAGCAGTCCGTTCAGCGGGACCTATAGCAATCAGCCCCAGCATTTT
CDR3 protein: CASSPFSGTYSNQPQHF

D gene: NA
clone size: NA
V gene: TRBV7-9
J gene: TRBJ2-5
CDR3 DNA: TGTGCCAGCAGCTTATCACGAGGCCTTCAAGAGACCCAGTACTTC
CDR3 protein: CASSLSRGLQETQYF

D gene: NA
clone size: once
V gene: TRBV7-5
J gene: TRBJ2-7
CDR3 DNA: TGTGCCAGAAGCTTAATGTTGCGTGTCGCTAAAGGAGTCGAGCAGTACTTC
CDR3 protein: CARSLMLRVAKGVEQYF

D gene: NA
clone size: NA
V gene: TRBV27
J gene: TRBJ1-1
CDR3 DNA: TGTGCCAGCAGTCCGCGTCCCACTTCAAAAACGAACACTGAAGCTTTCTTT
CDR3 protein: CASSPRPTSKTNTEAFF

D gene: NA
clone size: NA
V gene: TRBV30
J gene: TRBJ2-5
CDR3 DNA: TGTGCCTGGAGTTTACTGACCGTGGAGTCGGAGACCCAGTACTTC
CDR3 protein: CAWSLLTVESETQYF

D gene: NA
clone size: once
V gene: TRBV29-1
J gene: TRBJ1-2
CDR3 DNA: TGCAGCGCCGAAATCACTACAGGTGGCTACACCTTC
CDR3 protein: CSAEITTGGYTF

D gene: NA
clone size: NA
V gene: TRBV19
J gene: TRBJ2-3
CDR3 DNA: TGTGCCAGTAGTGGGCGACAGAGGAGCACAGATACGCAGTATTTT
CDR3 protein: CASSGRQRSTDTQYF

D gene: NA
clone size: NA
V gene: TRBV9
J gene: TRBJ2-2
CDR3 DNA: TGTGCCAGCAGCGTAGGAACAACGAACACCGGGGAGCTGTTTTTT
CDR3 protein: CASSVGTTNTGELFF

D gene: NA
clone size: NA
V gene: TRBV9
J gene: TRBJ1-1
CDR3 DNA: TGTGCCAGCAGCGTAGGTCCACCCAGGTTGGACACTGAAGCTTTCTTT
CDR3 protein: CASSVGPPRLDTEAFF

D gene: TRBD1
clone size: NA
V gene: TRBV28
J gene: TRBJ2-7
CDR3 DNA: TGTGCCAGCAGGGGGGGACAGGGTAGCTCCTACGAGCAGTACTTC
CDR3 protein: CASRGGQGSSYEQYF

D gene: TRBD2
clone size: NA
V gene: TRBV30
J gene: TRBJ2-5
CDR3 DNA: TGTGCCTGGAGCCGGGGACTAGGAGAAGAGACCCAGTACTTC
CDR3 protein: CAWSRGLGEETQYF

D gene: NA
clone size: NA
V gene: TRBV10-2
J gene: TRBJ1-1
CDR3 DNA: TGCGCCAGCAGTGAGTCTACAGGGAAGACTGAAGCTTTCTTT
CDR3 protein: CASSESTGKTEAFF

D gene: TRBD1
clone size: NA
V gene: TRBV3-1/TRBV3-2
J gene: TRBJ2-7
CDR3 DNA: TGTGCCAGCAGTTGGGACAGTCAAAAGCACGAGCAGTACTTC
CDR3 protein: CASSWDSQKHEQYF

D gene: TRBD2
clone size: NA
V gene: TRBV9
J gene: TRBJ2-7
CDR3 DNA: TGTGCCAGCAGCCGCGGGGGGCGGGAGTCCGAGCAGTACTTC
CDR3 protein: CASSRGGRESEQYF

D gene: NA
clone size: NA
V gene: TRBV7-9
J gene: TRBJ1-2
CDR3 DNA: TGTGCCAGCAGCCTGGGGACTCCTTACGGCTACACCTTC
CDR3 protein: CASSLGTPYGYTF

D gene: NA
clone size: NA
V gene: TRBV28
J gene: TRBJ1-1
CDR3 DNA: TGTGCCAGCACCTTGCGGTCTGAAGCTTTCTTT
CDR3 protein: CASTLRSEAFF

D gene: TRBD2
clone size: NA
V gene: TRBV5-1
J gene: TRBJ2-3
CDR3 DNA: TGCGCCAGCAGCTCGCTAGCGGGAGGTGTATCAGATACGCAGTATTTT
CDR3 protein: CASSSLAGGVSDTQYF

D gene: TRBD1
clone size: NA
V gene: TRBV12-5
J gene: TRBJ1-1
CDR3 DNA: TGTGCTAGTGGTCCTCAGGGGGGTACTGAAGCTTTCTTT
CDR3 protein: CASGPQGGTEAFF

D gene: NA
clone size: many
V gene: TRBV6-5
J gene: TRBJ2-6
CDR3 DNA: TGTGCCAGCAGATCAGGCTCTGGGGCCAACGTCCTGACTTTC
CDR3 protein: CASRSGSGANVLTF

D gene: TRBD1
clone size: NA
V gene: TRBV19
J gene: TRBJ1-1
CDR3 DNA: TGTGCCAGTAGTCGGGACGGACAGGGGGGGATGAACACTGAAGCTTTCTTT
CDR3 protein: CASSRDGQGGMNTEAFF

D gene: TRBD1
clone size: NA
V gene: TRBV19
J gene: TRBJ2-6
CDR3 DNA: TGTGCTACAGGGGGTCTCTCTGGGGCCAACGTCCTGACTTTC
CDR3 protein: CATGGLSGANVLTF

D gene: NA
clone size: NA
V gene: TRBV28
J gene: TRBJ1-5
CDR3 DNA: TGTGCCAGCAGAGGGGCTAGCAATCAGCCCCAGCATTTT
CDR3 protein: CASRGASNQPQHF

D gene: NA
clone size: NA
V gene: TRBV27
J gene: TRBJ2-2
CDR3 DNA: TGTGCCAGCAGGTTTAACAGGGCCAACACCGGGGAGCTGTTTTTT
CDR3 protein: CASRFNRANTGELFF

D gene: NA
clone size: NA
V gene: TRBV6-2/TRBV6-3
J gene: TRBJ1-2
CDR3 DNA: TGTGCCAGCACCCCGAGCCGGGGATTTTACTATGGCTACACCTTC
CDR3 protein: CASTPSRGFYYGYTF

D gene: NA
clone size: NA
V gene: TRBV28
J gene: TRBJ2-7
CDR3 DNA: TGTGCCAGCAGTACTCTAAACAGGGTTTTTCCGTACGAGCAGTACTTC
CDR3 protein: CASSTLNRVFPYEQYF

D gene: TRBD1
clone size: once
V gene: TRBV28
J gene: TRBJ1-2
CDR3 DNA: TGTGCCAGCAGTTTAAGGACAGGCCGCTACACCTTC
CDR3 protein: CASSLRTGRYTF

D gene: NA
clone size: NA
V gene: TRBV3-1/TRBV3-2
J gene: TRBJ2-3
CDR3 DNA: TGTGCCAGCAGCCACGCCGGGGGAAAAGGGAACACAGATACGCAGTATTTT
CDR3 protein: CASSHAGGKGNTDTQYF

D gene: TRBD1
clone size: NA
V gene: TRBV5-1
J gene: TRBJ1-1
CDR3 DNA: TGCGCCAGCAGTTCCGGGACAGGGACCGAAGCTTTCTTT
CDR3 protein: CASSSGTGTEAFF

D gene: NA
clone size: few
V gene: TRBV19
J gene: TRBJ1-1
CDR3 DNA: TGTGCCAGTTTGAGGCTCTCCAGGGTGAACACTGAAGCTTTCTTT
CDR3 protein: CASLRLSRVNTEAFF

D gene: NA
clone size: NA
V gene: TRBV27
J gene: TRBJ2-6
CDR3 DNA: TGTGCCAGCAGTTTCGCTGGCGGAACCTTCTCTGGGGCCAACGTCCTGACTTTC
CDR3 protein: CASSFAGGTFSGANVLTF

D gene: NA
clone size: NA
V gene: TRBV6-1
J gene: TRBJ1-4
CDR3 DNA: TGTGCCAGCAGTGAATTTAGACAAACTTCTGAAAAACTGTTTTTT
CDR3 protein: CASSEFRQTSEKLFF

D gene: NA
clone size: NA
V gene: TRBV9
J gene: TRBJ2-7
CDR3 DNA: TGTGCCAGCAGCAGGGGCAACGAGCAGTACTTC
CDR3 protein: CASSRGNEQYF

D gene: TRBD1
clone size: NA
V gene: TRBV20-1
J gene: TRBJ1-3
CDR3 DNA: TGCAGTGCTAGTCCAGGACAGGTCTCTGGAAACACCATATATTTT
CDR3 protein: CSASPGQVSGNTIYF

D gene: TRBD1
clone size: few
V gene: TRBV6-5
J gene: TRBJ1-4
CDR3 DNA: TGTGCCAGCGGGGGGACAGGAAATGAAAAACTGTTTTTT
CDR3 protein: CASGGTGNEKLFF

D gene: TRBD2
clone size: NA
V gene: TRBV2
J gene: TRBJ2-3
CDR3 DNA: TGTGCCAGCAGGGAATTAGCGGGTTTGTTGGCGGATACGCAGTATTTT
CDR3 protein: CASRELAGLLADTQYF

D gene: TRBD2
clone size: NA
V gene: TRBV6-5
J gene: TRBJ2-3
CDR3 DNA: TGTGCCAGCAGGGGACTAGCACCAGATACGCAGTATTTT
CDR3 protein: CASRGLAPDTQYF